This entry features one T cell receptor (beta chain) sequence. Authors' methods: Amplification from reference gene primers served as the basis for estimated nucleated cell counts. Produced via immunoSEQ multiplex PCR; TCRdb's table is partial and in-frame only. V and J calls and clone size follow that table, whereas D and trimming were derived from the DNA. Among some 180,000 clones listed, approximately 80% were seen once. These data come from a study of blood T cell repertoires in COVID-19. As for the study in general: The samples span acute and convalescent COVID-19 from the United States, Italy and Spain. The cDNA or gDNA used as material had been derived from T cells, B-cell-depleted T cells, or PBMCs.

The CDR3 spans 14 residues. CDR1 is SNHLY, CDR2 FYNNEI, per germline. The V end lost 7 bases, the J end lost 1 base, and 11 bases lay between the germline ends. While infection was still active, Seattle patients were enrolled and then followed longitudinally. This rearrangement joins TRBV2 to TRBJ1-5; the D is unclear. Specimen: peripheral blood. This receptor was obtained from a woman aged 40-49 years with COVID-19, enrolled during active disease. The CDR3, as DNA: TGTGCCAGCACCGATTTACAGAGCAATCAGCCCCAGCATTTT. It translates to CASTDLQSNQPQHF. Variable domain in full (rest from reference TRBV2 and TRBJ1-5): EPEVTQTPSHQVTQMGQEVILRCVPISNHLYFYWYRQILGQKVEFLVSFYNNEISEKSEIFDDQFSVERPDGSNFTLKIRSTKLEDSAMYFCASTDLQSNQPQHFGDGTRLSIL.